This T cell receptor (beta chain) is drawn from a study of CD8+ T cells in alopecia areata. On the study more broadly: A regimen of oral tofacitinib, 5 to 10 mg twice daily, was given to treated patients. Affected scalp percentage set treated patients' severity scores.

The CDR3 is 11 amino acids. V was clipped by 6 bases and J by 5 bases, with 10 bases between them. CDR1 is SQVTM and CDR2 is ANQGSEA in the germline V gene. Indicated treatment: oral pan-JAK inhibitor, 5-10 mg twice daily. Specimens obtained from alopecia areata patients comprised lesional scalp punch biopsies and peripheral blood. After isolation, RNA underwent reverse transcription to generate cDNA as the sequencing template. Some clones are missing from TCRdb's copy, which holds only in-frame ones; the method was immunoSEQ multiplex PCR. The sample carries 100,000 to 140,000 clones, 80% to 85% recorded once.

The rearrangement joins TRBV29-1 to TRBJ1-1; D gene ambiguous. This sample comprised CD8+ T cells sorted from blood, obtained at week 24, from a patient treated with tofacitinib. The clonotype originates from a human donor with alopecia areata. CDR3 in DNA: TGCAGCGTCACTCCGGGGACTGAAGCTTTCTTT. Residues: CSVTPGTEAFF.